This paragraph covers one TCR beta chain sequence. The sample comes from a study of cytomegalovirus exposure and HLA in healthy donors. Study-wide context: An earlier analysis found fewer than 140 million unique TCR beta sequences from about 190 million T cells.

The PCR had 60 Vbeta and 13 Jbeta primers. Some clones are missing from TCRdb's copy, which holds only in-frame ones; the method was immunoSEQ multiplex PCR. The sample lists 65,000 to 100,000 clones; around 75% were seen once. V lost 3 bases to trimming and J lost 8 bases; unmatched junction nucleotides: 9. Germline-derived CDR1 and CDR2 are SGHRS and YFSETQ. The CDR3 loop spans 17 amino acids. The sample comprised PBMCs. The sequence derives from a man in his forties in good health and CMV-seronegative. The V gene is TRBV5-1, the J gene TRBJ1-6, with 12 bases identical to TRBD1. CDR3 region: CASSSLWDRGHDSPLHF. The CDR3 DNA follows: TGCGCCAGCAGCTCCCTCTGGGACAGGGGGCACGATTCACCCCTCCACTTT.